A single sample gave rise to the 24 T cell receptor beta chains below, sequenced in a study of T-cell memory formation after mild COVID-19. TCRdb analysed the 5' RACE reads with MiXCR anew, one entry per CDR3 protein. The table shows more than 450,000 distinct CDR3 sequences, with roughly 18% occurring only once. Material for sequencing was PBMCs or a T cell subset sorted from them (not recorded which). These receptors were obtained from an adult woman who had mild COVID-19 (a few samples of this study predate the infection). Cell type and time point are not known.

This clonotype was detected a few times. The CDR3 region has the DNA TGTGCCAGCAGGTCCGACAGGGGGTGGAACGAGCAGTACTTC. Translating it yields CASRSDRGWNEQYF. The chain couples TRBV27 to TRBJ2-7; 9 bases map to TRBD1. CDR3 length: 14 amino acids. The J segment lost 5 bases and the V segment lost 6 bases, leaving 8 bases of the junction unmatched. Per germline, CDR1 MNHEY and CDR2 SMNVEV (reference sequence).

This clonotype was observed many times. The V and J genes are TRBV5-1 and TRBJ2-1; D is possibly TRBD1 (6 bases). This CDR3 is 13 amino acids long. Germline CDR1 reads SGHRS; CDR2 reads YFSETQ. Trimming took 5 bases from V and 8 from J, leaving 14 bases between them. The CDR3 DNA reads TGCGCCAGCAGGGATTCAGGGGTAGATGAGCAGTTCTTC. Translation: CASRDSGVDEQFF.

The chain joins TRBV4-2 to TRBJ1-3, with 7 bases lining up with TRBD1. The CDR3 contains 16 residues. The V gene end was trimmed by 2 bases and the J gene end by 2 bases; junction bases not matched to a gene: 6. CDR1 is LGHNA and CDR2 is YNFKEQ in the germline V gene. The DNA for the CDR3 is TGTGCCAGCAGCCAATGGGGGACAGCTACTGGAAACACCATATATTTT. Encoded protein: CASSQWGTATGNTIYF.

The genes are TRBV4-1 and TRBJ2-3; 12 bases agree with TRBD2. Germline assignment: CDR1 MGHRA and CDR2 YSYEKL. The CDR3 runs 17 residues. With 0 bases clipped from V and 3 bases from J, the junction kept 4 bases outside the gene matches. CDR3 sequence (DNA): TGCGCCAGCAGCCAAGATCCAGGACTAGCGGGAACAGATACGCAGTATTTT. It translates to CASSQDPGLAGTDTQYF.

This clonotype showed up many times. DNA of the CDR3: TGTGCCAGCAGCTTATGGGGTTCCTACGAGCAGTACTTC. Encoded protein: CASSLWGSYEQYF. V gene TRBV7-8 combines with J gene TRBJ2-7; D uncertain. Germline V CDR1 and CDR2: SGHVS, FQNEAQ. The CDR3 covers 13 residues. The ends were cut back, 2 bases at V and 1 base at J, with 6 bases in the middle.

This clonotype was counted between two and nine times. The V call is TRBV7-9, the J call TRBJ2-7; the D gene is possibly TRBD2 (6 bases). Germline CDR1 SEHNR, CDR2 FQNEAQ (reference sequence). CDR3 length equals 17 residues. Trimming left V 1 base short and J 2 bases short, with 18 bases between. The CDR3 coding sequence is TGTGCCAGCAGCTTAGTACAACGGGGGAGTATGCCCTACGAGCAGTACTTC. Translating it yields CASSLVQRGSMPYEQYF.

This clonotype was counted only a few times. V and J are TRBV6-5 and TRBJ1-1, with TRBD1 matching over 7 bases. The V and J ends lost 3 bases and 2 bases, in that order; junction bases with no gene match: 15. This CDR3 has 18 amino acids. Germline CDR1 MNHEY, CDR2 SVGAGI. DNA for the CDR3: TGTGCCAGCAGTTATTTACGGACTTATTCAGGGGGTAACACTGAAGCTTTCTTT. Residues: CASSYLRTYSGGNTEAFF.

V is TRBV19 and J is TRBJ2-6; D remains ambiguous. The germline V gene encodes CDR1 LNHDA and CDR2 SQIVND (reference sequence). This CDR3 spans 13 amino acids. V was pared by 7 bases and J by 4 bases, with 8 bases between. CDR3 amino acids: CASNLAGANVLTF. CDR3 coding DNA: TGTGCCAGTAATCTTGCGGGGGCCAACGTCCTGACTTTC. The variable domain in full, completed from reference TRBV19 and TRBJ2-6, reads DGGITQSPKYLFRKEGQNVTLSCEQNLNHDAMYWYRQDPGQGLRLIYYSQIVNDFQKGDIAEGYSVSREKKESFPLTVTSAQKNPTAFYLCASNLAGANVLTFGAGSRLTVL.

The chain couples TRBV2 to TRBJ2-5, with 11 nucleotides matching TRBD2. The CDR3 covers 15 residues. Per germline, CDR1 SNHLY and CDR2 FYNNEI. Trimming took 4 bases from V and 5 from J; bases not matched to a gene: 6. CDR3 protein: CASSALAGGWETQYF. Here the CDR3 DNA reads TGTGCCAGCAGTGCTCTAGCGGGAGGCTGGGAGACCCAGTACTTC.

V is TRBV20-1 and J is TRBJ2-3, with D unresolved. The CDR3 has 17 amino acids. Trimming left V 1 base short and J 0 bases short, with 17 bases between. CDR1 is DFQATT and CDR2 is SNEGSKA in the germline V gene (reference sequence). CDR3 amino acids: CSARVTGSPYSTDTQYF. CDR3 nucleotides: TGCAGTGCTAGAGTAACGGGTTCCCCATATAGCACAGATACGCAGTATTTT.

Ten or more counts support this clonotype. The V gene is TRBV5-1, the J gene TRBJ2-7; D not certain. This CDR3 region has 13 residues. Germline lookup yields CDR1 SGHRS and CDR2 YFSETQ. V was cut by 0 bases and J by 0 bases, with 4 bases left in between. The CDR3 loop reads CASSLDTSYEQYF. The CDR3, as DNA: TGCGCCAGCAGCTTGGACACCTCCTACGAGCAGTACTTC.

This clonotype has a handful of counts. V gene TRBV7-9 combines with J gene TRBJ2-1; TRBD2 matches at 8 bases. The CDR3 sequence is 17 residues long. Per the germline V gene, CDR1 is SEHNR and CDR2 is FQNEAQ (reference sequence). V shed 4 bases and J 9 bases; nucleotides not matched to a gene: 17. The CDR3 sequence: CASSSPPSPGGRGEQFF. The CDR3 DNA sequence: TGTGCCAGCAGCTCCCCGCCCTCGCCGGGAGGGAGAGGTGAGCAGTTCTTC. Using reference TRBV7-9 and TRBJ2-1 for the parts outside the CDR3, the full variable domain is DTGVSQNPRHKITKRGQNVTFRCDPISEHNRLYWYRQTLGQGPEFLTYFQNEAQLEKSRLLSDRFSAERPKGSFSTLEIQRTEQGDSAMYLCASSSPPSPGGRGEQFFGPGTRLTVL.

In its sample, this clonotype was seen a few times. V is TRBV6-5 and J is TRBJ2-2, with 10 bases aligning to TRBD2. The CDR3 consists of 15 residues. V was pared by 7 bases and J by 5 bases, with 7 bases of the junction left unmatched. Germline assignment: CDR1 MNHEY and CDR2 SVGAGI. In nucleotides, the CDR3 is TGTGCCAGCACCCTAGCGGGGGCGGCTACCGGGGAGCTGTTTTTT. It specifies CASTLAGAATGELFF.

The chain couples TRBV19 to TRBJ2-7; a weak D match, TRBD2 (7 bases). Germline CDR1 reads LNHDA; CDR2 reads SQIVND (reference sequence). This CDR3 contains 15 residues. With 3 bases removed from V and 2 bases from J, the gap between germline ends came to 14 bases. In nucleotides, the CDR3 is TGTGCCAGTAGTATGGGGGCGGGAGCGGCCTACGAGCAGTACTTC. Amino acids: CASSMGAGAAYEQYF.

The chain couples TRBV15 to TRBJ2-2; weak D call: TRBD2 (5 bases). Looked up from germline, CDR1 is LNHNV and CDR2 is YYDKDF (reference sequence). Trimming removed 0 bases from V and 8 bases from J, with 13 bases in between. The CDR3 runs to 15 residues. The CDR3 DNA is TGTGCCACCAGCAGAGAACCGAGGGCTGGTGGGGAGCTGTTTTTT. Amino acids: CATSREPRAGGELFF.

The rearrangement uses TRBV4-1 and TRBJ2-2; D unresolved. Germline values: CDR1 MGHRA, CDR2 YSYEKL. V lost 1 base and J 6 bases, leaving 9 bases between the germline ends. There are 14 residues in the CDR3. The CDR3 spells CASSQVRLAGELFF. As DNA, the CDR3 is TGCGCCAGCAGCCAAGTTAGGTTAGCCGGGGAGCTGTTTTTT.

This clonotype was observed a handful of times. The gene calls are TRBV12-3 or TRBV12-4 and TRBJ1-1; D gene unclear. The V end was cut by 6 bases, the J end by 10 bases, with 18 bases between. This CDR3 is built from 13 residues. DNA of the CDR3: TGTGCCAGCAGCCCCCCCTCCGGGGTGGGAGCTTTCTTT. Encoded protein: CASSPPSGVGAFF.

The chain uses TRBV6-5 and TRBJ2-3, with 13 nucleotides matching TRBD2. Unmatched junction bases numbered 4, after V lost 4 bases and J lost 3 bases. CDR3 length: 16 residues. Germline V gives CDR1 MNHEY, CDR2 SVGAGI. The CDR3 reads CASSSLGLAGTDTQYF. The CDR3 DNA reads as TGTGCCAGCAGTTCCCTGGGACTAGCGGGAACAGATACGCAGTATTTT.

The rearrangement uses TRBV25-1 and TRBJ1-1, with D uncertain. This CDR3 is 15 amino acids long. The germline gives CDR1 MGHDK, CDR2 SYGVNS. Trimming removed 3 bases at V and 4 bases at J, with 15 bases between. For the CDR3, the DNA is TGTGCCAGCAGTGATACCCTAACCCCGGGCACTGAAGCTTTCTTT. Translating gives CASSDTLTPGTEAFF.

J is TRBJ2-1 and V is TRBV11-1, with 11 bases matching TRBD1. The CDR3 is made up of 13 amino acids. Germline trimming cut 5 bases from V and 13 bases from J; bases unmatched to any gene: 7. Germline V gene lookup returns CDR1 SGHAT and CDR2 FQDESV (reference sequence). CDR3 region: CASSGRDRGDQFF. CDR3 nucleotide sequence: TGTGCCAGCAGCGGCCGGGACAGGGGGGATCAGTTCTTC.

This clonotype was counted between two and nine times. The chain combines TRBV6-1 with TRBJ2-2, with TRBD2 matching 13 bases. The V gene's germline CDR1 is MNHNS and CDR2 SASEGT. This CDR3 is 17 amino acids long. Trimming took 7 bases from V and 5 from J; bases not matched to a gene: 10. The CDR3 here is CASTRLAGGLETGELFF. The CDR3 DNA reads TGTGCCAGCACCAGACTAGCGGGGGGTTTGGAAACCGGGGAGCTGTTTTTT.

This clonotype appeared a few times. This chain uses TRBV9 with TRBJ1-4; 9 positions match TRBD1. The germline CDR1 and CDR2 sequences are SGDLS and YYNGEE. Trimming took 3 bases from V and 6 from J; bases not matched to a gene: 6. There are 15 residues in the CDR3. CDR3 residues: CASSGSGTGYEKLFF. The CDR3 DNA reads as TGTGCCAGCAGCGGTAGTGGGACAGGGTATGAAAAACTGTTTTTT.

The chain combines TRBV4-2 with TRBJ2-1; TRBD2 matches at 9 bases. CDR3 length: 16 amino acids. The V gene's germline CDR1 is LGHNA and CDR2 YNFKEQ. Unmatched junction bases numbered 8, after V lost 0 bases and J lost 8 bases. The CDR3 loop is CASSQDPAGGRDEQFF. CDR3 in DNA: TGTGCCAGCAGCCAAGATCCGGCGGGGGGGCGCGATGAGCAGTTCTTC.

This clonotype was seen a handful of times. The CDR3 protein is CSARENSYEQYF. CDR3 coding DNA: TGCAGTGCTAGGGAGAACTCCTACGAGCAGTACTTC. The chain joins TRBV20-1 to TRBJ2-7, with unresolved D. The germline V and J ends were trimmed by 3 bases and 0 bases, with 6 bases remaining between them. The CDR3 loop spans 12 amino acids. Germline CDR1 is DFQATT and CDR2 is SNEGSKA (reference sequence).